This T cell receptor beta chain was sequenced during a study of T cell clonality in common variable immunodeficiency. Trimming removed 1 base from V and 5 bases from J; junction bases left unmatched: 4. In germline, CDR1 is SGHNT, CDR2 YYREEE (reference sequence). The CDR3 extends over 15 amino acids. This clone was counted many times. Its specificity is not known. The read finishes 3 residues shy of the CDR3 end, and the germline J gene is used to complete it. The study's findings and limits: Common variable immunodeficiency TCR beta sequences reportedly had fewer deletions and N-nucleotide insertions. CVID subjects had higher TCRbeta clonality than healthy controls, most marked in about a third.

Profiling relied on immunoSEQ multiplex PCR, and the TCRdb table lists in-frame clones only, not all of them. The sample has tens of thousands of clones, none seen only once. Material: peripheral blood mononuclear cells. The clonotype was recovered from a person aged 18-69 years in good health. This chain uses TRBV5-4 with TRBJ2-2, with 8 bases identical to TRBD2. The CDR3 reads CASSLPGLGTGELFF. The sequenced part of the CDR3 DNA is TGTGCCAGCAGCTTGCCGGGACTAGGGACCGGGGAG.